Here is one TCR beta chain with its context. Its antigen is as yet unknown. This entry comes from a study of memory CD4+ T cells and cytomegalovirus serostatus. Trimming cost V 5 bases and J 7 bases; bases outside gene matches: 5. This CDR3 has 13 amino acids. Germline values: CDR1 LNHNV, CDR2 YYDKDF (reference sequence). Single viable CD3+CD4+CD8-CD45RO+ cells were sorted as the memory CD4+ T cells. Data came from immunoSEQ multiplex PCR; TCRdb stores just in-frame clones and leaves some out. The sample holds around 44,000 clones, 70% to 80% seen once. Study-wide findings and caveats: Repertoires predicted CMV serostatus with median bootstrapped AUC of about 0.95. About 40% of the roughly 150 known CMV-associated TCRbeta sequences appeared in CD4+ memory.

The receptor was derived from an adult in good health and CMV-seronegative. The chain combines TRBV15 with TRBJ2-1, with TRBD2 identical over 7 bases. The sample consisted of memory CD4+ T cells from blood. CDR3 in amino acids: CATSPGGGNEQFF. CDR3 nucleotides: TGTGCCACCAGCCCTGGGGGAGGGAATGAGCAGTTCTTC.